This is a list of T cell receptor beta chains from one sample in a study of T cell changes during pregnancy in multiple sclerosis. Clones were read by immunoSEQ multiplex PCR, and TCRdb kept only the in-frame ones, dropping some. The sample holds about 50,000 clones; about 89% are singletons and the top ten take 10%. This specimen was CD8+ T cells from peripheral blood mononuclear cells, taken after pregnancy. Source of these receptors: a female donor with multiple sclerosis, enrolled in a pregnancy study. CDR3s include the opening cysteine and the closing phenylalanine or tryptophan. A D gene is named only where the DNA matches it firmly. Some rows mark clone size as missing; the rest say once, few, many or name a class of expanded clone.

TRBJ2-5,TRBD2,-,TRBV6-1,TGTGCCAGCAGTGAAATCCCCCCGGGACTAGCGGGGGGACTTGGGGAGACCCAGTACTTC,CASSEIPPGLAGGLGETQYF
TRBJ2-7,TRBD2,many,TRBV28,TGTGCCAGCGGCGAACCGGGGGGATACGAGCAGTACTTC,CASGEPGGYEQYF
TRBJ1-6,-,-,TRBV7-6,TGTGCCAGCAGCTCCTCTCTGAGCTCCTATAATTCACCCCTCCACTTT,CASSSSLSSYNSPLHF
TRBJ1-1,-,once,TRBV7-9,TGTGCCAGCAGCCCTGATAGCCCAGACCTGGGGCTGTCGGCTTTCTTT,CASSPDSPDLGLSAFF
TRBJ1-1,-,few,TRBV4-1,TGCGCCAGCAGCATTGAGGGAAAGGACACTGAAGCTTTCTTT,CASSIEGKDTEAFF
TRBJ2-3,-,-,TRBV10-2,TGCGCCAGCAGTGAGTCTGCCCTCAGGGATACGCAGTATTTT,CASSESALRDTQYF
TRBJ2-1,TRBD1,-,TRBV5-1,TGCGCCAGCATGAAACAGGGGGACAATGAGCAGTTCTTC,CASMKQGDNEQFF
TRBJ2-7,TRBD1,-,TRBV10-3,TGTGCCATCAGTGCTGGACAGGGCTACGAGCAGTACTTC,CAISAGQGYEQYF
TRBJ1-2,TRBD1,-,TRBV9,TGTGCCAGCAGCGGACAGGGGGTACTACTGGGCTACACCTTC,CASSGQGVLLGYTF
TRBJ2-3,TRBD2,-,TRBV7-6,TGTGCCAGCAGCTTCGGACTAGCGGGGCTTTCTAGCACAGATACGCAGTATTTT,CASSFGLAGLSSTDTQYF